This passage covers 28 T cell receptor beta chains from one sample sequenced in a study of blood T cell repertoires in COVID-19. Here immunoSEQ multiplex PCR was the method, and the copy in TCRdb shows in-frame clones only, minus some. The sample holds some 31,000 clones, 92% seen once. Sequences were obtained from peripheral blood. These receptors originate from a man in his fifties or sixties with active COVID-19.

The chain combines TRBV15 with TRBJ1-5; weak D call: TRBD1 (5 bases). The CDR3 consists of 15 residues. Per the germline V gene, CDR1 is LNHNV and CDR2 is YYDKDF (reference sequence). Trimming stripped 0 bases from V and 4 bases from J, with 10 bases between. This chain's CDR3 is CATSRDRDQNQPQHF. CDR3 bases: TGTGCCACCAGCAGAGACAGGGATCAGAATCAGCCCCAGCATTTT.

The chain carries TRBV2 and TRBJ1-5; D ambiguous. The germline CDR1 and CDR2 sequences are SNHLY and FYNNEI. V dropped 4 bases and J dropped 5 bases, with 6 bases sitting between them. The CDR3 contains 12 residues. DNA for the CDR3: TGTGCCAGCAGTGTAACAGATCAGCCCCAGCATTTT. Its translation is CASSVTDQPQHF.

The chain couples TRBV9 to TRBJ2-1; the match to TRBD2 covers 7 bases. Per the germline V gene, CDR1 is SGDLS and CDR2 is YYNGEE. The CDR3 runs 16 residues. Losses at the gene ends were 3 bases for V and 1 base for J; bases not matched to a gene: 7. CDR3 coding DNA: TGTGCCAGCAGCGAGTACGGGCGGGAGTCCTACAATGAGCAGTTCTTC. Protein sequence: CASSEYGRESYNEQFF.

The CDR3 nucleotides are TGTGCCAGCTCACCTCTAGAGTCGGCGGGCACAGATACGCAGTATTTT. Residues: CASSPLESAGTDTQYF. The chain couples TRBV18 to TRBJ2-3; D not certain. Trimming removed 3 bases from V and 1 base from J, with 14 bases in between. Germline V gives CDR1 KGHSH, CDR2 LQKENI. There are 16 residues in the CDR3.

This clone appeared a single time. The chain has TRBV7-8 and TRBJ1-1; no firm D call. V was shortened by 2 bases and J by 0 bases, with 10 bases between the two germline ends. The germline CDR1 and CDR2 sequences are SGHVS and FQNEAQ. The CDR3 consists of 15 residues. The CDR3 protein is CASSLKEALNTEAFF. CDR3 coding DNA: TGTGCCAGCAGCTTAAAGGAGGCTTTGAACACTGAAGCTTTCTTT.

The V and J genes are TRBV21-1 and TRBJ2-7; the table names TRBD1, a call not compared with the DNA. TRBV21-1 is classified as a pseudogene. CDR3 length equals 14 residues. The CDR3: CASSTGTGAYEQYF. CDR3 nucleotides: TGTGCCAGCAGCACTGGGACAGGGGCCTACGAGCAGTACTTC.

This clone was counted once. The V and J genes are TRBV9 and TRBJ1-6, with 9 bases aligning to TRBD1. V shed 3 bases, J shed 10 bases, and the junction held 5 bases outside the gene matches. CDR3 length: 14 residues. From germline, CDR1 is SGDLS and CDR2 YYNGEE. The CDR3 protein is CASSGDRADSPLHF. CDR3 DNA sequence: TGTGCCAGCAGCGGGGACAGGGCCGACTCACCCCTCCACTTT.

This clone was picked up one time. The CDR3 protein is CASSFRDSRGNEQFF. The CDR3, as DNA: TGTGCCAGCAGCTTCCGGGACTCTCGAGGCAATGAGCAGTTCTTC. The V and J genes are TRBV7-9 and TRBJ2-1, with D possibly TRBD2 on 6 matching bases. The CDR3 contains 15 residues. Germline V gene sequence: CDR1 SEHNR, CDR2 FQNEAQ (reference sequence). Trimming removed 3 bases from V and 6 bases from J, with 15 bases in between.

This clone was recorded once. This sequence joins TRBV2 and TRBJ1-1, with TRBD1 as a possible D gene (5 bases). The CDR3 runs 14 residues. Germline CDR1 SNHLY, CDR2 FYNNEI. V was cut by 4 bases and J by 5 bases, with 14 bases left in between. CDR3 sequence reads: CASSGEGAGTEAFF. The DNA for the CDR3 is TGTGCCAGCAGTGGGGAAGGGGCCGGTACTGAAGCTTTCTTT.

V gene TRBV19 combines with J gene TRBJ1-4; D not resolved. The V end lost 5 bases, the J end lost 8 bases, and 21 bases lay between the germline ends. Germline V gene lookup returns CDR1 LNHDA and CDR2 SQIVND (reference sequence). The CDR3 contains 16 residues. The CDR3 loop is CASSVGSAVGMEKLFF. DNA for the CDR3: TGTGCCAGTAGTGTCGGATCAGCGGTCGGGATGGAAAAACTGTTTTTT.

The chain combines TRBV6-1 with TRBJ1-1, with 8 bases that match TRBD1. The CDR3 sequence is 14 residues long. CDR1 and CDR2 (germline): MNHNS, SASEGT. Trimming removed 2 bases from V and 5 bases from J; junction bases left unmatched: 4. Here the CDR3 reads CASSESGGWTEAFF. The CDR3 DNA reads as TGTGCCAGCAGTGAATCAGGGGGCTGGACTGAAGCTTTCTTT.

V gene TRBV18 combines with J gene TRBJ1-6; maybe TRBD1 (6 bases). The CDR3 is made up of 16 amino acids. The germline V gene encodes CDR1 KGHSH and CDR2 LQKENI. With 3 bases removed from V and 8 bases from J, the gap between germline ends came to 17 bases. The CDR3 reads CASSPRGGNSDSPLHF. The CDR3 DNA sequence: TGTGCCAGCTCACCTCGGGGGGGCAATTCGGATTCACCCCTCCACTTT.

V is TRBV2 and J is TRBJ1-5; maybe TRBD1 (6 bases). Germline-derived CDR1 and CDR2 are SNHLY and FYNNEI. The CDR3 is 14 amino acids. Trimming removed 4 bases at V and 3 bases at J, with 10 bases between. In nucleotides, the CDR3 is TGTGCCAGCAGTGTTTGGACAGACAATCAGCCCCAGCATTTT. As protein: CASSVWTDNQPQHF. The variable domain in full, completed from reference TRBV2 and TRBJ1-5, reads EPEVTQTPSHQVTQMGQEVILRCVPISNHLYFYWYRQILGQKVEFLVSFYNNEISEKSEIFDDQFSVERPDGSNFTLKIRSTKLEDSAMYFCASSVWTDNQPQHFGDGTRLSIL.

The chain is built from TRBV3-1 (or the pseudogene TRBV3-2) and TRBJ2-1, with TRBD2 matching 8 bases. The junction had 11 bases not matched to a gene; V was cut back by 4 bases and J by 0 bases. The CDR3 is 18 amino acids. Germline CDR1 and CDR2: LGHDT and YNNKEL (reference sequence). The CDR3 DNA follows: TGTGCCAGCAGCCCCCGGGGGGGGGAATTGAGCTCCTACAATGAGCAGTTCTTC. This translates into CASSPRGGELSSYNEQFF.

The chain combines TRBV18 with TRBJ2-7; TRBD2 matches 7 bases. In germline, CDR1 is KGHSH, CDR2 LQKENI. The CDR3 runs to 15 residues. The V segment lost 1 base and the J segment 2 bases; nucleotides outside the gene matches: 5. The CDR3 region has the DNA TGTGCCAGCTCACCACGGGGGACTACCACCTACGAGCAGTACTTC. It is translated as CASSPRGTTTYEQYF. The whole variable domain, remainder taken from reference TRBV18 and TRBJ2-7, is NAGVMQNPRHLVRRRGQEARLRCSPMKGHSHVYWYRQLPEEGLKFMVYLQKENIIDESGMPKERFSAEFPKEGPSILRIQQVVRGDSAAYFCASSPRGTTTYEQYFGPGTRLTVT.

This rearrangement joins TRBV6-1 to TRBJ2-1; D unresolved. Germline values: CDR1 MNHNS, CDR2 SASEGT. Trimming left V 2 bases short and J 0 bases short, with 11 bases between. The CDR3 is made up of 16 amino acids. The CDR3 DNA reads as TGTGCCAGCAGTGAAAGTGTCGACACCTCCTACAATGAGCAGTTCTTC. The encoded protein is CASSESVDTSYNEQFF.

The chain combines TRBV6-5 with TRBJ2-1, with 11 bases matching TRBD2. V trimming: 8 bases; J trimming: 3 bases; junction bases outside the gene matches: 6. This CDR3 region has 15 residues. Per germline, CDR1 MNHEY and CDR2 SVGAGI. CDR3 coding DNA: TGTGCCAGCTGCCCGGGGACTAGCGGCTACAATGAGCAGTTCTTC. It yields the protein CASCPGTSGYNEQFF.

The chain recombines TRBV3-1 (or the pseudogene TRBV3-2) with TRBJ1-6; the D gene is possibly TRBD1 (5 bases). In germline, CDR1 is LGHDT, CDR2 YNNKEL (reference sequence). This CDR3 is 17 amino acids long. The V and J ends lost 4 bases and 4 bases respectively, with 17 bases between them. CDR3 sequence (DNA): TGTGCCAGCAGCCTCCGGGCGGGGAGGGGTTATAATTCACCCCTCCACTTT. This gives the protein CASSLRAGRGYNSPLHF.

The chain has TRBV5-1 and TRBJ1-1, with 10 bases lining up with TRBD1. Trimming removed 6 bases from V and 3 bases from J; junction bases left unmatched: 11. This CDR3 is built from 16 residues. Germline V gene data show CDR1 as SGHRS and CDR2 as YFSETQ. As DNA, the CDR3 is TGCGCCAGCATTGGGACAGGGGAGCGGGATTACACTGAAGCTTTCTTT. It codes for CASIGTGERDYTEAFF.

This chain uses TRBV2 with TRBJ1-6; a weak D match, TRBD1 (6 bases). Germline CDR1 reads SNHLY; CDR2 reads FYNNEI. V dropped 5 bases and J dropped 9 bases, with 20 bases sitting between them. The CDR3 has 16 amino acids. CDR3 sequence (DNA): TGTGCCAGCAGTCCGGACAGTTTAGCTAATAGTTCACCCCTCCACTTT. This codes for CASSPDSLANSSPLHF.

The genes are TRBV30 and TRBJ1-1; the D is unclear. From germline, CDR1 is GTSNPN and CDR2 SVGIG (reference sequence). This CDR3 region has 10 residues. Between the trimmed V and J ends, which lost 2 bases and 8 bases, there was a span of 6 bases. The CDR3 coding sequence is TGTGCCTGGAGTCGTTTAGAAGCTTTCTTT. Its translation is CAWSRLEAFF.

The chain joins TRBV7-9 to TRBJ1-2; 7 bases are shared with TRBD1. From germline, CDR1 is SEHNR and CDR2 FQNEAQ (reference sequence). The CDR3 has 15 amino acids. J lost 0 bases, V lost 5 bases, and 6 bases had no gene match. CDR3 bases: TGTGCCAGCAGCGGGCGACAGGGAACTAACTATGGCTACACCTTC. It is translated as CASSGRQGTNYGYTF.

The rearrangement uses TRBV14 and TRBJ1-6; 7 bases fit TRBD1. The germline CDR1 and CDR2 sequences are SGHDN and FVKESK. The CDR3 runs 17 residues. V was clipped by 6 bases and J by 0 bases; unmatched bases: 8. The CDR3 protein is CASRRTTGISYNSPLHF. The CDR3 DNA sequence: TGTGCCAGCAGGCGAACGACAGGGATCTCCTATAATTCACCCCTCCACTTT.

CDR3 DNA sequence: TGCGCCAGCAGTCATTTAGTTGACAGGGTAAGTGAGCAGTTCTTC. Protein product: CASSHLVDRVSEQFF. The chain is built from TRBV23-1 and TRBJ2-1; 7 bases are shared with TRBD1. TRBV23-1 is given ORF status, its function remaining uncertain. V shed 3 bases, J shed 9 bases, and the junction held 11 bases outside the gene matches. The CDR3 has 15 amino acids.

This chain joins TRBV5-1 and TRBJ1-2; no clear D gene. There are 16 residues in the CDR3. V lost 0 bases and J 3 bases, leaving 15 bases between the germline ends. Per germline, CDR1 SGHRS and CDR2 YFSETQ. The CDR3 region is CASSLGSALKDYGYTF. CDR3 coding DNA: TGCGCCAGCAGCTTGGGGTCAGCACTAAAGGACTATGGCTACACCTTC. Looking up the rest from reference TRBV5-1 and TRBJ1-2 gives the full variable domain: KAGVTQTPRYLIKTRGQQVTLSCSPISGHRSVSWYQQTPGQGLQFLFEYFSETQRNKGNFPGRFSGRQFSNSRSEMNVSTLELGDSALYLCASSLGSALKDYGYTFGSGTRLTVV.

The rearrangement joins TRBV19 to TRBJ1-1; D may be TRBD1 (6 bases). The CDR3 is made up of 15 amino acids. V was pared by 6 bases and J by 0 bases, with 14 bases between. CDR1 is LNHDA and CDR2 is SQIVND in the germline V gene (reference sequence). The CDR3 DNA reads TGTGCCAGTAGCTTGATAGGACAGTTGAACACTGAAGCTTTCTTT. Translation gives CASSLIGQLNTEAFF.

This chain links TRBV5-1 with TRBJ1-3, with a possible D match to TRBD1 (5 bases). Germline values: CDR1 SGHRS, CDR2 YFSETQ. The germline V and J ends were trimmed by 1 base and 2 bases, with 10 bases remaining between them. The CDR3 is 15 amino acids. CDR3 DNA: TGCGCCAGCAGCTTGAATGGAGGGGCTGGAAACACCATATATTTT. Protein: CASSLNGGAGNTIYF. Combining the CDR3 with reference TRBV5-1 and TRBJ1-3 gives the whole variable domain KAGVTQTPRYLIKTRGQQVTLSCSPISGHRSVSWYQQTPGQGLQFLFEYFSETQRNKGNFPGRFSGRQFSNSRSEMNVSTLELGDSALYLCASSLNGGAGNTIYFGEGSWLTVV.

J is TRBJ2-1 and V is TRBV27, with D unresolved. The CDR3 is 13 amino acids. The germline gives CDR1 MNHEY, CDR2 SMNVEV (reference sequence). With 3 bases removed from V and 6 bases from J, the gap between germline ends came to 9 bases. The CDR3 region has the DNA TGTGCCAGCAGTTTTAACTATCCCAATGAGCAGTTCTTC. Translated, it gives CASSFNYPNEQFF.